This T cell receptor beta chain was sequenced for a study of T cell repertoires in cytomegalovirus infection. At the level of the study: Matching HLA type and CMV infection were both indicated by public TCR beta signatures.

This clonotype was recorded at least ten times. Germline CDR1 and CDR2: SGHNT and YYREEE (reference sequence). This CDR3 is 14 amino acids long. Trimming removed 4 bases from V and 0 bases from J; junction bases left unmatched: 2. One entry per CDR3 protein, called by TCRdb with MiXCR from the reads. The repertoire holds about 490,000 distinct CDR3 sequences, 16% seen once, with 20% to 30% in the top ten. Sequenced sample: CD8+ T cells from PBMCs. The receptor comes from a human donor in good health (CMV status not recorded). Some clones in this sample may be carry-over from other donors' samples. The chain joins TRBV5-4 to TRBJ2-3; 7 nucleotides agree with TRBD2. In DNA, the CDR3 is TGTGCCAGCAGCGGGGGAGGGAGCACAGATACGCAGTATTTT. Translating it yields CASSGGGSTDTQYF.